This TCR beta chain was sequenced for a study of blood T cell repertoires in COVID-19. About the study: Samples taken during acute and convalescent COVID-19 were collected in the United States, Italy and Spain. T cells, B-cell-depleted T cells, or PBMCs supplied cDNA or gDNA.

Germline-derived CDR1 and CDR2 are SEHNR and FQNEAQ (reference sequence). This CDR3 is built from 16 residues. The junction had 5 bases not matched to a gene; V was cut back by 6 bases and J by 0 bases. The repertoire was sequenced with immunoSEQ multiplex PCR; TCRdb's copy has only in-frame clones and lacks some. The table records roughly 160,000 clones, 84% of them present only once. Participants came from some 23 US areas, aged roughly 18 to 95 years. Two negative PCRs, clearance, or symptom resolution were required of recovered Cohort 3 donors. The chain recombines TRBV7-9 with TRBJ2-6; 7 nucleotides align to TRBD1. The sequenced sample was PBMCs or T cells enriched from blood (not recorded which). The source is a man aged 45 to 65 who had recovered from COVID-19. CDR3 residues: CASSNYRGSGANVLTF. CDR3 coding DNA: TGTGCCAGCAGTAATTACAGGGGCTCTGGGGCCAACGTCCTGACTTTC.